This T cell receptor (beta chain) appears in the sequencing data of a study of cytomegalovirus exposure and HLA in healthy donors. The PCR made use of 60 Vbeta and 13 Jbeta primers. Here immunoSEQ multiplex PCR was the method, and the copy in TCRdb shows in-frame clones only, minus some. The profile shows 90,000 to 120,000 clones, around 77% of them singletons. The CDR3 extends over 13 amino acids. Trimming stripped 5 bases from V and 6 bases from J, with 14 bases between. From germline, CDR1 is SNHLY and CDR2 FYNNEI. Of note for this clone: The target antigen is unknown.

The study's findings and limits: Immune exposure was documented only through CMV serostatus. In an earlier analysis, productive rearrangement rates for most beta V segments clustered near 87% or 30%.

The receptor was isolated from a male donor in good health and CMV-seronegative. The source material was PBMCs. The genes are TRBV2 and TRBJ2-7; D is possibly TRBD1 (6 bases). This chain's CDR3 is CASSKETGPEQYF. CDR3 sequence (DNA): TGTGCCAGCAGTAAGGAGACAGGCCCCGAGCAGTACTTC.